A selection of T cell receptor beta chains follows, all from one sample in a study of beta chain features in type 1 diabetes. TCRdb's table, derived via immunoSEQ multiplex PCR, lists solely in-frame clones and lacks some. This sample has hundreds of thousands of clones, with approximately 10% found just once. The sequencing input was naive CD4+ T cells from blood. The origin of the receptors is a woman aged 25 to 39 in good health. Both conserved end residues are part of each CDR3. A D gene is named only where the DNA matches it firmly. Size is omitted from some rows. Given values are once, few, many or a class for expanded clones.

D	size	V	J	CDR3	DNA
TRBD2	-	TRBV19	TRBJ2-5	CASSIFLAGGEETQYF	TGTGCCAGTAGTATCTTTCTAGCGGGAGGTGAAGAGACCCAGTACTTC
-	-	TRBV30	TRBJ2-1	CAWKSEDFEQFF	TGTGCCTGGAAGAGTGAGGATTTTGAGCAGTTCTTC
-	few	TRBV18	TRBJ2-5	CASSQRAQETQYF	TGTGCCAGCTCACAGAGAGCTCAAGAGACCCAGTACTTC
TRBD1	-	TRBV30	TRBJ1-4	CAWDRGITNEKLFF	TGTGCCTGGGACAGGGGGATTACTAATGAAAAACTGTTTTTT
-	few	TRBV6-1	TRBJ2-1	CASSDWGGPRANEQFF	TGTGCCAGCAGTGATTGGGGTGGGCCGAGGGCCAATGAGCAGTTCTTC
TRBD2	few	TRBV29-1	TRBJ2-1	CSAARLAGLYNEQFF	TGCAGCGCCGCCCGACTAGCGGGACTCTACAATGAGCAGTTCTTC
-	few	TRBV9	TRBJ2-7	CASSVVAGPSYEQYF	TGTGCCAGCAGCGTAGTGGCGGGCCCCTCCTACGAGCAGTACTTC
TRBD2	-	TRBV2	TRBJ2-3	CASSPGTSGSTDTQYF	TGTGCCAGCAGTCCTGGGACTAGCGGCAGCACAGATACGCAGTATTTT
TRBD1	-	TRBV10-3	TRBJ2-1	CAISGTGDEQFF	TGTGCCATCAGCGGGACAGGGGATGAGCAGTTCTTC
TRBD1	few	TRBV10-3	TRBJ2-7	CAISRQGTRVNEQYF	TGTGCCATCAGCAGACAGGGGACTCGTGTCAACGAGCAGTACTTC
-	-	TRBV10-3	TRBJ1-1	CAIRGGQLGTEAFF	TGTGCCATCAGGGGGGGGCAGTTGGGCACTGAAGCTTTCTTT
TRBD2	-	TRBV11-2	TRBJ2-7	CASSLGGGSPIEQYF	TGTGCCAGCAGCTTAGGTGGCGGGAGTCCCATCGAGCAGTACTTC
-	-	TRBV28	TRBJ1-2	CASSRLSYGYTF	TGTGCCAGCAGCCGCTTGAGCTATGGCTACACCTTC
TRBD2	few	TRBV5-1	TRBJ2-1	CASALQGGSGGNEQFF	TGCGCCAGCGCCCTCCAGGGAGGGAGCGGGGGCAATGAGCAGTTCTTC
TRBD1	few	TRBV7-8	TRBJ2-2	CASRGQDLNWGELFF	TGTGCCAGCAGAGGACAGGATCTAAATTGGGGGGAGCTGTTTTTT
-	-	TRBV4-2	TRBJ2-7	CASSQDPRSYEQYF	TGTGCCAGCAGCCAAGATCCCAGATCCTACGAGCAGTACTTC
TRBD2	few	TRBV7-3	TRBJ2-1	CASSLQATSVYNEQFF	TGTGCCAGCAGCTTACAGGCGACTAGCGTTTACAATGAGCAGTTCTTC
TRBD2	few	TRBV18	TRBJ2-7	CASSPLAGNEQYF	TGTGCCAGCTCACCACTAGCGGGGAACGAGCAGTACTTC
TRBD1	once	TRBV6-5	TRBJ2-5	CASGGTGGETQYF	TGTGCCAGCGGCGGGACAGGAGGAGAGACCCAGTACTTC
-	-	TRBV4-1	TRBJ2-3	CASSQLSPTDTQYF	TGCGCCAGCAGCCAACTTAGCCCCACAGATACGCAGTATTTT
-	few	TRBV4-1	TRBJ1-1	CASSQAGGSTEAFF	TGCGCCAGCAGCCAAGCGGGGGGTTCCACTGAAGCTTTCTTT
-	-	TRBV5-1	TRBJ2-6	CASSLVVTGAGANVLTF	TGCGCCAGCAGCTTGGTGGTAACGGGTGCTGGGGCCAACGTCCTGACTTTC
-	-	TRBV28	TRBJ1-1	CASSFKLEAFF	TGTGCCAGCAGTTTTAAGCTAGAAGCTTTCTTT
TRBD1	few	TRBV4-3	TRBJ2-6	CASSQDRGTGGSGANVLTF	TGCGCCAGCAGCCAAGATCGCGGGACAGGGGGCTCTGGGGCCAACGTCCTGACTTTC
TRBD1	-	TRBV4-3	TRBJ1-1	CASSQGFRDRKMNTEAFF	TGCGCCAGCAGCCAAGGTTTTAGGGACAGAAAAATGAACACTGAAGCTTTCTTT
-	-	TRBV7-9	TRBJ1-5	CASSLDRANQPQHF	TGTGCCAGCAGCTTAGACAGGGCCAATCAGCCCCAGCATTTT
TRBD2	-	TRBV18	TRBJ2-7	CASSPPASGSYEQYF	TGTGCCAGCTCACCACCGGCTAGCGGGAGTTACGAGCAGTACTTC
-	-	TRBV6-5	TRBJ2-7	CASSYSSASSYEQYF	TGTGCCAGCAGTTATTCCAGCGCTAGCTCCTACGAGCAGTACTTC
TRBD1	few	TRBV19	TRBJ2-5	CASSFDRGFRETQYF	TGTGCCAGTAGTTTTGACAGGGGGTTTCGGGAGACCCAGTACTTC
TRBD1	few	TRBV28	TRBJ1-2	CASRQGNYGYTF	TGTGCCAGCCGACAGGGAAACTATGGCTACACCTTC
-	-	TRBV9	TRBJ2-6	CASSPGQSISGANVLTF	TGTGCCAGCAGCCCCGGACAGTCCATCTCTGGGGCCAACGTCCTGACTTTC
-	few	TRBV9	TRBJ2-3	CASSVRGQAFSTDTQYF	TGTGCCAGCAGCGTCAGGGGTCAGGCGTTTAGCACAGATACGCAGTATTTT
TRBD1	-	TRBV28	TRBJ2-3	CATATGTGGIDTQYF	TGTGCCACCGCCACCGGGACAGGGGGTATAGATACGCAGTATTTT
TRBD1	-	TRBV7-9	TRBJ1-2	CAGGQGNYGYTF	TGTGCCGGCGGACAGGGAAACTATGGCTACACCTTC
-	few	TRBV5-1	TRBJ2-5	CASRGRGETQYF	TGCGCCAGCAGGGGGAGAGGAGAGACCCAGTACTTC
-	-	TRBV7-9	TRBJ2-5	CASSLVSGRQETQYF	TGTGCCAGCAGCTTAGTCTCTGGCAGGCAAGAGACCCAGTACTTC
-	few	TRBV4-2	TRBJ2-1	CASSQVTGSSYNEQFF	TGTGCCAGCAGCCAAGTAACGGGGAGCTCCTACAATGAGCAGTTCTTC
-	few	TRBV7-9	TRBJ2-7	CASSMRQTYEQYF	TGTGCCAGCAGCATGCGACAGACCTACGAGCAGTACTTC
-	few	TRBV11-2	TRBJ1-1	CASSRDILNTEAFF	TGTGCCAGCAGCCGGGACATTTTGAACACTGAAGCTTTCTTT
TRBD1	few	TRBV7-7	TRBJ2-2	CASSPGTGPASNTGELFF	TGTGCTAGCAGTCCCGGGACAGGGCCTGCCTCGAACACCGGGGAGCTGTTTTTT
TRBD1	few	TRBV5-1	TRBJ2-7	CASSHSGTGKYEQYF	TGCGCCAGCAGTCATTCCGGGACAGGGAAATACGAGCAGTACTTC
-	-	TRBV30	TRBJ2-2	CAWSVRESGELFF	TGTGCCTGGAGTGTACGGGAGTCGGGGGAGCTGTTTTTT
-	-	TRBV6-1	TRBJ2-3	CASSVQSAADTQYF	TGTGCCAGCAGTGTCCAATCAGCGGCAGATACGCAGTATTTT
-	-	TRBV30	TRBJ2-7	CAWSVAGNEQYF	TGTGCCTGGAGTGTAGCAGGGAACGAGCAGTACTTC
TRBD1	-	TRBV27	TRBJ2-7	CASSPHRGSSYEQYF	TGTGCCAGCAGTCCCCACAGGGGAAGCTCCTACGAGCAGTACTTC
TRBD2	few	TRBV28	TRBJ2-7	CASSSPGLAGLDEQYF	TGTGCCAGCAGTTCACCTGGACTAGCGGGACTCGACGAGCAGTACTTC
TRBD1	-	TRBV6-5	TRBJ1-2	CASSYETGPIYGYTF	TGTGCCAGCAGTTACGAGACAGGGCCCATCTATGGCTACACCTTC
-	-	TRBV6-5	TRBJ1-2	CASSEGVRFAGYTF	TGTGCCAGCAGTGAAGGGGTTCGGTTTGCTGGCTACACCTTC
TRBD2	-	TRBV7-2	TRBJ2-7	CASSGTSGDYEQYF	TGTGCCAGCAGCGGAACTAGCGGGGACTACGAGCAGTACTTC
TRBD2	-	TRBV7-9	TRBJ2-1	CASSTGTSGSSDEQFF	TGTGCCAGCAGCACCGGGACTAGCGGGAGTTCCGATGAGCAGTTCTTC
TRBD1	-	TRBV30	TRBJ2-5	CAWSADRSSGETQYF	TGTGCCTGGAGTGCGGACAGGTCGTCAGGGGAGACCCAGTACTTC